One sample yielded the 10 T cell receptor beta chains listed below, sequenced in a study of T cell responses to AZD1222 COVID-19 vaccine. Libraries were prepared by immunoSEQ multiplex PCR; TCRdb keeps only in-frame clonotypes and omits some of them. The sample has approximately 45,000 clones, around 90% seen once. The sequencing here drew on peripheral blood, taken 28 days after the second AZD1222 dose. These receptors were taken from an adult who received the AZD1222 COVID-19 vaccine.

The CDR3 sequence: CSVDSGVGTEAFF. DNA for the CDR3: TGCAGCGTTGATTCAGGAGTGGGCACTGAAGCTTTCTTT. The rearrangement links TRBV29-1 to TRBJ1-1; D remains unclear. V was clipped by 3 bases and J by 4 bases, with 12 bases between them. The germline V gene has CDR1 SQVTM and CDR2 ANQGSEA. The CDR3 is 13 amino acids.

The CDR3: CAWSGTGYEQYF. CDR3 in DNA: TGTGCCTGGAGTGGGACGGGCTACGAGCAGTACTTC. The genes are TRBV30 and TRBJ2-7, with D hard to call. This CDR3 comprises 12 residues. Trimming pared 1 base from V and 3 bases from J, leaving 7 bases between. Germline assignment: CDR1 GTSNPN and CDR2 SVGIG (reference sequence).

The chain's CDR3 is CASNVGNSGRDQETQYF. In nucleotides, the CDR3 is TGTGCCAGCAACGTCGGAAATAGCGGGAGGGACCAAGAGACCCAGTACTTC. The V gene is TRBV2, the J gene TRBJ2-5; 11 bases fit TRBD2. This CDR3 has 17 residues. Germline trimming cut 7 bases from V and 0 bases from J; bases unmatched to any gene: 10. Germline assignment: CDR1 SNHLY and CDR2 FYNNEI.

The chain has TRBV7-3 and TRBJ1-1, with a tentative D call TRBD1 (5 bases). The CDR3 is 13 residues long. Germline CDR1 reads SGHTA; CDR2 reads FQGTGA. V was trimmed by 4 bases and J by 4 bases, leaving 10 bases between them. For the CDR3, the DNA is TGTGCCAGCAGCTCCCGCGGGGGCACTGAAGCTTTCTTT. Translating it yields CASSSRGGTEAFF.

The rearrangement uses TRBV6-5 and TRBJ2-7; TRBD2 matches 7 bases. Germline trimming cut 6 bases from V and 0 bases from J; bases unmatched to any gene: 8. The CDR3 totals 15 residues. Germline CDR1 MNHEY, CDR2 SVGAGI. The CDR3 DNA follows: TGTGCCAGCAGACGGGGAGGGTATAGCTCCTACGAGCAGTACTTC. Amino acids: CASRRGGYSSYEQYF.

This chain connects TRBV6-2 or TRBV6-3 to TRBJ2-3, with 7 bases lining up with TRBD2. The V segment lost 2 bases and the J segment 3 bases; nucleotides outside the gene matches: 8. The CDR3 covers 16 residues. CDR1 is MNHEY, CDR2 SVGEGT, per germline. The CDR3 DNA sequence: TGTGCCAGCAGTTACGAGGGAGGGAGTCGAACAGATACGCAGTATTTT. Translating it yields CASSYEGGSRTDTQYF.

The chain uses TRBV18 and TRBJ2-1; D gene unclear. V shed 5 bases and J shed 4 bases, with 6 bases lying between them. The CDR3 loop spans 12 amino acids. Germline V gene sequence: CDR1 KGHSH, CDR2 LQKENI. The chain's CDR3 is CASSTEYNEQFF. The DNA of the CDR3 is TGTGCCAGCTCAACAGAGTACAATGAGCAGTTCTTC.

The genes are TRBV5-4 and TRBJ1-1, with 8 positions matching TRBD1. Germline V CDR1 and CDR2: SGHNT, YYREEE (reference sequence). The CDR3 extends over 15 amino acids. The J segment lost 1 base and the V segment lost 4 bases, leaving 6 bases of the junction unmatched. The CDR3 nucleotides read TGTGCCAGCAGCCTTTTGACAGGGGAGAACACTGAAGCTTTCTTT. Translated, it gives CASSLLTGENTEAFF.

The rearrangement joins TRBV4-3 to TRBJ2-2, with D perhaps assigned TRBD1 or TRBD2 (6 bases each). Between the trimmed V and J ends, which lost 0 bases and 0 bases, there was a span of 11 bases. CDR1 is LGHNA, CDR2 YSLEER, per germline. The CDR3 runs to 17 residues. This CDR3 reads CASSQDSGGANTGELFF. CDR3 nucleotide sequence: TGCGCCAGCAGCCAAGATTCCGGGGGCGCGAACACCGGGGAGCTGTTTTTT.

This chain joins TRBV28 and TRBJ2-1, with D perhaps matching TRBD2 (7 bases). Germline V gene lookup returns CDR1 MDHEN and CDR2 SYDVKM. The CDR3 loop spans 16 amino acids. V was trimmed by 5 bases and J by 4 bases, leaving 18 bases between them. The CDR3 DNA sequence: TGTGCCAGCAGTCTTTCACGGGGGGCGCGGTACAATGAGCAGTTCTTC. Translation: CASSLSRGARYNEQFF.